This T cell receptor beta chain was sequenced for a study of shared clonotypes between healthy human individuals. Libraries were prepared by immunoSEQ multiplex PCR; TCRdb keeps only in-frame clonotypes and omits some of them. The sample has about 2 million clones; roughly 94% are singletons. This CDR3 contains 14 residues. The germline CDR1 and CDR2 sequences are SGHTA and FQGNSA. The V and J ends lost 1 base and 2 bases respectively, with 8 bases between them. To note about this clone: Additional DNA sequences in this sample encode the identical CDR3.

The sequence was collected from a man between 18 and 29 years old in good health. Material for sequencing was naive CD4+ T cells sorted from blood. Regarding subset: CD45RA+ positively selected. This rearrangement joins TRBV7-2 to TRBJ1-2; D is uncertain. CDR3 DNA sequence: TGTGCCAGCAGCTTAGAGGGCAGAAACTATGGCTACACCTTC. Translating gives CASSLEGRNYGYTF.